The source of this T cell receptor (beta chain) is a study of CD8 T cells in ankylosing spondylitis. TCRdb passed the 5' RACE reads through MiXCR, listing each CDR3 protein once. In the table there are about 350,000 distinct CDR3 sequences, 20% to 25% of which are singletons. Between the trimmed V and J ends, which lost 3 bases and 5 bases, there was a span of 17 bases. The germline V gene has CDR1 SGDLS and CDR2 YYNGEE. The CDR3 covers 15 residues. The chain uses TRBV9 and TRBJ1-1; no firm D call. The receptor's source is a male donor with ankylosing spondylitis or in good health (not recorded which). The source material was blood, either unsorted or a sorted T cell fraction (not recorded which). The DNA of the CDR3 is TGTGCCAGCAGCGGGGCGGTGCATCATCCAACTGAAGCTTTCTTT. Translation: CASSGAVHHPTEAFF.